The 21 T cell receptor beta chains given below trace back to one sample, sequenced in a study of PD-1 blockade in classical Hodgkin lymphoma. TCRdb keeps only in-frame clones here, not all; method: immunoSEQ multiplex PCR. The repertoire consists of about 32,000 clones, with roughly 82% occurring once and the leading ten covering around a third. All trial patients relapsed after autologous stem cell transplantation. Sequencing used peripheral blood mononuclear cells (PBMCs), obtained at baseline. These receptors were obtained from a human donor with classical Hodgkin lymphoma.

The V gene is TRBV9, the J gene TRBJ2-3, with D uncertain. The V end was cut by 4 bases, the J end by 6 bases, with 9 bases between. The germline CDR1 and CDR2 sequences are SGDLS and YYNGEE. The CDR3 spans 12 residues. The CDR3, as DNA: TGTGCCAGCAGCCTCGAGACGGATACGCAGTATTTT. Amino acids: CASSLETDTQYF. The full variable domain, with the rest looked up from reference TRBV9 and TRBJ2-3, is DSGVTQTPKHLITATGQRVTLRCSPRSGDLSVYWYQQSLDQGLQFLIQYYNGEERAKGNILERFSAQQFPDLHSELNLSSLELGDSALYFCASSLETDTQYFGPGTRLTVL.

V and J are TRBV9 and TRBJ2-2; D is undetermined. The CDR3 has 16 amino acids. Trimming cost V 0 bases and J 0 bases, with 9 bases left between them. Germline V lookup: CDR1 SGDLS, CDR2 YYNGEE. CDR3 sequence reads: CASSVVGSPNTGELFF. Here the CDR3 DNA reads TGTGCCAGCAGCGTAGTTGGCAGTCCGAACACCGGGGAGCTGTTTTTT. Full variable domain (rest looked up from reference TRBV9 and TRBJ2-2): DSGVTQTPKHLITATGQRVTLRCSPRSGDLSVYWYQQSLDQGLQFLIQYYNGEERAKGNILERFSAQQFPDLHSELNLSSLELGDSALYFCASSVVGSPNTGELFFGEGSRLTVL.

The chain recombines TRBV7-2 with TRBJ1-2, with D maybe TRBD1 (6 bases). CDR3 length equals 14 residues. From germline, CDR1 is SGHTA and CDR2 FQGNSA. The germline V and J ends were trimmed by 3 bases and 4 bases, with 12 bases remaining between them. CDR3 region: CASSLTDRSYGYTF. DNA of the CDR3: TGTGCCAGCAGCTTGACAGACAGGAGCTATGGCTACACCTTC.

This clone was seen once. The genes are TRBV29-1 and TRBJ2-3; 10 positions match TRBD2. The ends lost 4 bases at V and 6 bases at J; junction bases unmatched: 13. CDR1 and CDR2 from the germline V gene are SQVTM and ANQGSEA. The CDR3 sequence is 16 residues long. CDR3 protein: CSVGRSSGGLTDTQYF. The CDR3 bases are TGCAGCGTTGGGAGGTCTAGCGGGGGCCTCACCGATACGCAGTATTTT.

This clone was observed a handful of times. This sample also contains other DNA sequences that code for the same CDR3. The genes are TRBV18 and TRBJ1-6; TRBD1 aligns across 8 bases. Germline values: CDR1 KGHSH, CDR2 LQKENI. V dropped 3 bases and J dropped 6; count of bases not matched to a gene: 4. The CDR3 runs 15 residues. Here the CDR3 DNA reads TGTGCCAGCTCACCCGGACAGGGTGGTAATTCACCCCTCCACTTT. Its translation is CASSPGQGGNSPLHF.

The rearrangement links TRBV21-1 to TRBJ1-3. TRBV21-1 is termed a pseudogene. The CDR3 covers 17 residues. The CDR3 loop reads CASSPEGGVSSGNTIYF. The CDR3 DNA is TGTGCCAGCAGCCCAGAGGGGGGGGTTTCCTCTGGAAACACCATATATTTT.

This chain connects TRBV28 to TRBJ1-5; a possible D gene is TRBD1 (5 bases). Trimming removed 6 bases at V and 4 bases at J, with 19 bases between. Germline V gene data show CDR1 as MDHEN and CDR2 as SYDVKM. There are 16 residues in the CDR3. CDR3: CASSLGDWGKNQPQHF. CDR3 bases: TGTGCCAGCAGCTTGGGAGACTGGGGGAAGAATCAGCCCCAGCATTTT.

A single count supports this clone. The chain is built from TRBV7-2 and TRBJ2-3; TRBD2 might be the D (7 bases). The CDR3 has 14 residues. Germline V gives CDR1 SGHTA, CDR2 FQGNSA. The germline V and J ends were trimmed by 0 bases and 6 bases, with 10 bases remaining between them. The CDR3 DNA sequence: TGTGCCAGCAGCTTAGCGGGGGGGCTGGATACGCAGTATTTT. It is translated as CASSLAGGLDTQYF.

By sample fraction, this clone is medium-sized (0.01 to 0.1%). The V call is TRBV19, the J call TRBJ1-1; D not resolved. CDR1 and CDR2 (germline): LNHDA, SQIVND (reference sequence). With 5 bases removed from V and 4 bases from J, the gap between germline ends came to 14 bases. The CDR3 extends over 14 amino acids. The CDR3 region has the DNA TGTGCCAGTAGTTCGTGGACGCTGTTCACTGAAGCTTTCTTT. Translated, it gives CASSSWTLFTEAFF.

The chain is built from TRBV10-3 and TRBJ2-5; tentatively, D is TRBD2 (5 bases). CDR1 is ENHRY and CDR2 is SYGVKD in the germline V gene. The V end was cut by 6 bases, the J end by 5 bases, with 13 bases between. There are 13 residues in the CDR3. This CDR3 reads CAISQAERETQYF. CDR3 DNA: TGTGCCATCAGCCAGGCCGAGCGGGAGACCCAGTACTTC.

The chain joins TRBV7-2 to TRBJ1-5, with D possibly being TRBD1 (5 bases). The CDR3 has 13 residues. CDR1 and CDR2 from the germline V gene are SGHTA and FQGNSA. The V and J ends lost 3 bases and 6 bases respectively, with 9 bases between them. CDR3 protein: CASSFGQGQPQHF. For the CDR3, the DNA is TGTGCCAGCAGCTTCGGTCAGGGTCAGCCCCAGCATTTT.

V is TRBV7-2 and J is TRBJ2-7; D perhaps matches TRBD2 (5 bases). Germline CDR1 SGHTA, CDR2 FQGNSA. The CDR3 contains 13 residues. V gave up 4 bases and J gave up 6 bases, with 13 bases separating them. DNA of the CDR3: TGTGCCAGCAGCTCCCAGCCTAGCAGCGAGCAGTACTTC. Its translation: CASSSQPSSEQYF.

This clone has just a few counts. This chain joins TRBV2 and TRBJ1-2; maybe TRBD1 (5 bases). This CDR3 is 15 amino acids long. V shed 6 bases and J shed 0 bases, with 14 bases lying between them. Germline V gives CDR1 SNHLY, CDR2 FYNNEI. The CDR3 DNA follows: TGTGCCAGCAGGGCAGGGTTCTCAGCTAACTATGGCTACACCTTC. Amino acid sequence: CASRAGFSANYGYTF.

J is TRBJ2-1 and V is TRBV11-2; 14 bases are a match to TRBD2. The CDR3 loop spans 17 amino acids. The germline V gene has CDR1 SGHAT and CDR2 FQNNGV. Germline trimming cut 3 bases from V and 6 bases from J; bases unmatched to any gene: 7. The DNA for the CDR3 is TGTGCCAGCAGCTTTTCCCTGACTAGCGGGGGGGCCAATGAGCAGTTCTTC. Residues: CASSFSLTSGGANEQFF.

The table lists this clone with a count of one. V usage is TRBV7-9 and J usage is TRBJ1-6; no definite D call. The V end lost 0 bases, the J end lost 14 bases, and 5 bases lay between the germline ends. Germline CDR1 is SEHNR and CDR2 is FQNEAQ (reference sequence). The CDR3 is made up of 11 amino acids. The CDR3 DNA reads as TGTGCCAGCAGCTTAGCTTTTACCCTCCACTTT. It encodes CASSLAFTLHF.

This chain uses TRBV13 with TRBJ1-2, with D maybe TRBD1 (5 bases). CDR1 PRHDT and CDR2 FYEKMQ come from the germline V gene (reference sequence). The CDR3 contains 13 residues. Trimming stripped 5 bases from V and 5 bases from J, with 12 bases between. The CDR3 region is CASSLQGPYGYTF. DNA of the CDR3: TGTGCCAGCAGCCTTCAGGGTCCTTATGGCTACACCTTC.

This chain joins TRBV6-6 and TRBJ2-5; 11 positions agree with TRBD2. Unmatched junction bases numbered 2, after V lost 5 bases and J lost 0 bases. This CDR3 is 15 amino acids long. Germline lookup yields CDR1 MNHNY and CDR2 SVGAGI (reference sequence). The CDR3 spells CASSVSGGDQETQYF. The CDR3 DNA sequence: TGTGCCAGCAGTGTTAGCGGGGGGGACCAAGAGACCCAGTACTTC.

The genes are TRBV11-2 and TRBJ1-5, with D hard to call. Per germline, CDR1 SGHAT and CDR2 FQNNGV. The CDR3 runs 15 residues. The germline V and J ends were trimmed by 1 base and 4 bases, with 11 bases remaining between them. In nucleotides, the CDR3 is TGTGCCAGCAGCTTAGGGGCCGGGAGGAATCAGCCCCAGCATTTT. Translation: CASSLGAGRNQPQHF.

CDR3 in DNA: TGTGCCAGCTCACCACCGGGACAGGGTTCACACGAGCAGTACTTC. Residues: CASSPPGQGSHEQYF. This chain joins TRBV18 and TRBJ2-7, with 9 bases matching TRBD1. V shed 0 bases, J shed 5 bases, and the junction held 5 bases outside the gene matches. CDR3 length: 15 amino acids. Germline V gene data show CDR1 as KGHSH and CDR2 as LQKENI. Full variable domain (missing parts from reference TRBV18 and TRBJ2-7): NAGVMQNPRHLVRRRGQEARLRCSPMKGHSHVYWYRQLPEEGLKFMVYLQKENIIDESGMPKERFSAEFPKEGPSILRIQQVVRGDSAAYFCASSPPGQGSHEQYFGPGTRLTVT.

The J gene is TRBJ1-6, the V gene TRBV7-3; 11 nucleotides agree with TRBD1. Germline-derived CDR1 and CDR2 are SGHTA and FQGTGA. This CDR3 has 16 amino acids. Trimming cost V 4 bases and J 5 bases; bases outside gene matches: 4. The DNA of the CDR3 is TGTGCCAGCAGCTCGGGACAGGGGGTTGATAATTCACCCCTCCACTTT. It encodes CASSSGQGVDNSPLHF.

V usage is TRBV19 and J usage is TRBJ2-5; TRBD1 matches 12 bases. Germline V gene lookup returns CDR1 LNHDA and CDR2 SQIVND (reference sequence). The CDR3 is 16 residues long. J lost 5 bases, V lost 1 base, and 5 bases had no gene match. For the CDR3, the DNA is TGTGCCAGTAGTATAGGAGGGACAGGGGGCCGTGAGACCCAGTACTTC. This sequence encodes CASSIGGTGGRETQYF.